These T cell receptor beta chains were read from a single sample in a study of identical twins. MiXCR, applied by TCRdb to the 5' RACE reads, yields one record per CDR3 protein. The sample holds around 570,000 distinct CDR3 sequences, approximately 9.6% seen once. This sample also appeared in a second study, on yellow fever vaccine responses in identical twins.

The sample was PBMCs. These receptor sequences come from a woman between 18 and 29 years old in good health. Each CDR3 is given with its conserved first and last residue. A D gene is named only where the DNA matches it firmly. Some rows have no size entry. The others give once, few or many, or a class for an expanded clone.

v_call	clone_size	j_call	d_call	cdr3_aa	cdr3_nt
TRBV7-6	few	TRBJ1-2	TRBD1	CASSFADRLANYGYTF	TGTGCCAGCAGCTTTGCGGACAGGCTAGCTAACTATGGCTACACCTTC
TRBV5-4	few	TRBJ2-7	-	CASSLSSGYYEQYF	TGTGCCAGCAGCTTGTCCAGCGGGTACTACGAGCAGTACTTC
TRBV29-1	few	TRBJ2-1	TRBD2	CSVEDLRTSGGASYNEQFF	TGCAGCGTTGAAGATCTCCGGACTAGCGGGGGGGCCTCCTACAATGAGCAGTTCTTC
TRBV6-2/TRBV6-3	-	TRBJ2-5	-	CASSTNPQETQYF	TGTGCCAGCAGCACAAACCCCCAAGAGACCCAGTACTTC
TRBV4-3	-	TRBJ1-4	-	CASSQDAGGDEKLFF	TGCGCCAGCAGCCAAGATGCCGGGGGAGATGAAAAACTGTTTTTT
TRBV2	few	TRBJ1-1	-	CALPNESLNTEAFF	TGTGCCCTTCCCAACGAATCCTTGAACACTGAAGCTTTCTTT
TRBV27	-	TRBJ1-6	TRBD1	CASSVQGYGNSPLHF	TGTGCCAGCAGTGTACAGGGGTATGGCAATTCACCCCTCCACTTT
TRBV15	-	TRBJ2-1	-	CATSLTGEQFF	TGTGCCACCAGCCTGACGGGTGAGCAGTTCTTC
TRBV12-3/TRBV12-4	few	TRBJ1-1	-	CASSLPAERGYTEAFF	TGTGCCAGCAGTTTACCTGCAGAGAGGGGGTACACTGAAGCTTTCTTT
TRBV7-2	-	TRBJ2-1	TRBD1	CASSLAPRGPGSYNEQFF	TGTGCCAGCAGCTTAGCGCCCAGGGGGCCCGGCTCCTACAATGAGCAGTTCTTC
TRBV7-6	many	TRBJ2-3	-	CASSLVPHSVMRGSTDTQYF	TGTGCCAGCAGCTTAGTACCCCATTCCGTAATGAGGGGGAGCACAGATACGCAGTATTTT
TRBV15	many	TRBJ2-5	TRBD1	CATSRLRSGGETQYF	TGTGCCACCAGCAGGTTGCGCTCAGGGGGAGAGACCCAGTACTTC
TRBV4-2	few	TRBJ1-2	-	CASSQVEDGYTF	TGTGCCAGCAGCCAAGTGGAAGATGGCTACACCTTC
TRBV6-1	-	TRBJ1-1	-	CASSLQGFGTEAFF	TGTGCCAGCAGTCTTCAGGGTTTTGGCACTGAAGCTTTCTTT
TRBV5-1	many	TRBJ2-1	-	CASSSTIKAHTEQFF	TGCGCCAGCAGCTCGACCATCAAAGCTCATACTGAGCAGTTCTTC